This T cell receptor beta chain was identified during a study of graft-versus-host responses after intestinal transplantation. Study information: Multivisceral, liver-intestinal, or isolated intestinal transplants were performed in recipients. The recipients all started with anti-thymocyte globulin induction and then took tacrolimus and steroids for 3 to 4 years.

Comments on this clone: Its antigen is currently unknown.

Findings of the study overall: Graft-donor T cell macrochimerism in patients accompanied high graft-versus-host to host-versus-graft clonal ratios in allografts. In recipient marrow, GvH clones were found, and some appeared first in ileum or blood.

Profiled with immunoSEQ multiplex PCR; TCRdb holds only in-frame clones, not every one. The data contain about 90,000 clones, 90% to 95% of them seen just once; the ten biggest clones take up 0.5%. This TCR derives from a human donor who received an intestinal transplant. The sequenced sample was unstimulated CD8+ T cells sorted from spleen or lymph node cells, obtained before intestinal transplant.

In DNA form, the CDR3 reads TGTGCCAGCAGTTTAAGGGGCCCCCCAACCTACGAGCAGTACTTC. Residues: CASSLRGPPTYEQYF. The rearrangement uses TRBV27 and TRBJ2-7; tentatively, D is TRBD1 (5 bases). The CDR3 loop spans 15 amino acids. The V end lost 2 bases, the J end lost 2 bases, and 13 bases lay between the germline ends. Germline CDR1 MNHEY, CDR2 SMNVEV (reference sequence).